These 4 T cell receptor beta chains came from one sample sequenced in a study of blood T cell repertoires in COVID-19. Clones were read by immunoSEQ multiplex PCR, and TCRdb kept only the in-frame ones, dropping some. The repertoire includes 68,000 or so clones, about three quarters of them detected once, and approximately 20% sits in the top ten. Input material: peripheral blood. The source of these receptors is a human donor in a cohort sampled during active COVID-19.

The rearrangement uses TRBV18 and TRBJ1-1; weak D call: TRBD1 (5 bases). The V gene lost 3 bases and the J gene lost 8 bases, with 16 bases spanning the gap. This CDR3 region has 14 residues. Germline values: CDR1 KGHSH, CDR2 LQKENI. CDR3 in amino acids: CASSPLEQGQEAFF. The CDR3 coding sequence is TGTGCCAGCTCACCCTTAGAACAAGGACAAGAAGCTTTCTTT. The full variable domain, rest sourced from reference TRBV18 and TRBJ1-1, is NAGVMQNPRHLVRRRGQEARLRCSPMKGHSHVYWYRQLPEEGLKFMVYLQKENIIDESGMPKERFSAEFPKEGPSILRIQQVVRGDSAAYFCASSPLEQGQEAFFGQGTRLTVV.

The V and J genes are TRBV5-6 and TRBJ2-1, with 9 bases lining up with TRBD2. The CDR3 is 16 amino acids. Per the germline V gene, CDR1 is SGHDT and CDR2 is YYEEEE. The V segment lost 2 bases and the J segment 2 bases; nucleotides outside the gene matches: 5. The CDR3 region has the DNA TGTGCCAGCAGCTTTCGGGGCGGGAGGGCCTACAATGAGCAGTTCTTC. Amino acids: CASSFRGGRAYNEQFF. Based on the CDR3 plus reference TRBV5-6 and TRBJ2-1, the full variable domain is DAGVTQSPTHLIKTRGQQVTLRCSPKSGHDTVSWYQQALGQGPQFIFQYYEEEERQRGNFPDRFSGHQFPNYSSELNVNALLLGDSALYLCASSFRGGRAYNEQFFGPGTRLTVL.

Judged by abundance, this clone is medium-sized (0.01 to 0.1%). The rearrangement joins TRBV7-2 to TRBJ2-7; D may be TRBD1 (6 bases). V lost 4 bases to trimming and J lost 3 bases, with 10 bases between them. Germline CDR1 and CDR2: SGHTA and FQGNSA. CDR3 length equals 13 residues. DNA for the CDR3: TGTGCCAGCAGCTCACGACAGGACTACGAGCAGTACTTC. Its translation: CASSSRQDYEQYF.

The J gene is TRBJ2-3, the V gene TRBV18; 14 bases match TRBD2. After removal of 0 bases from V and 2 bases from J, the junction contained 1 base not matched to a gene. CDR1 and CDR2 (germline): KGHSH, LQKENI. This CDR3 is built from 17 residues. CDR3 DNA sequence: TGTGCCAGCTCACCACCGGGACTAGCGGGGGACACAGATACGCAGTATTTT. Residues: CASSPPGLAGDTDTQYF.